The 10 T cell receptor beta chains below were found in one sample sequenced in a study of T cells after yellow fever vaccination (dated by TCRdb to 2018 to 2020). Per the publication, the treatment or condition label means: live attenuated yellow fever vaccine strain. Libraries were constructed by 5' RACE. The reads were generated on an Illumina NovaSeq 6000. Through fastp at Q25 and MiXCR, TCRdb rebuilt clones from the public reads, retaining in-frame beta chains. Each entry is one CDR3 protein sequence, shown with its most common DNA and genes. A total of more than 300,000 distinct CDR3 sequences appear in this sample, around 4.3% of them only once. Of the sample, approximately 19% is held by the ten largest clones. The material was PBMCs, obtained 15 days after the yellow fever booster vaccination. These receptor sequences come from a man aged 18 to 35 who received the YFV17D yellow fever vaccine.

This clonotype was counted at least ten times. The chain is built from TRBV6-5 and TRBJ1-4; 9 nucleotides align to TRBD1. Germline lookup yields CDR1 MNHEY and CDR2 SVGAGI. V lost 6 bases to trimming and J lost 8 bases; unmatched junction nucleotides: 10. The CDR3 runs to 15 residues. As DNA, the CDR3 is TGTGCCAGCAGCTACGAGGGGACAGGGTACGAAAAACTGTTTTTT. It encodes CASSYEGTGYEKLFF.

This clonotype has just a few counts. The chain recombines TRBV2 with TRBJ1-1; D possibly corresponds to TRBD1 (6 bases). Looked up from germline, CDR1 is SNHLY and CDR2 is FYNNEI. The CDR3 consists of 14 residues. Trimming left V 6 bases short and J 4 bases short, with 15 bases between. CDR3 nucleotide sequence: TGTGCCAGCAGGGATTTACAGGGAGGCACTGAAGCTTTCTTT. Amino acids: CASRDLQGGTEAFF.

The rearrangement links TRBV4-1 to TRBJ2-7; 10 bases fit TRBD1. This CDR3 contains 14 residues. Germline CDR1 MGHRA, CDR2 YSYEKL. The V and J ends lost 3 bases and 7 bases, in that order; junction bases with no gene match: 6. Here the CDR3 reads CASSQDRGWREQYF. The CDR3 region has the DNA TGCGCCAGCAGCCAGGACAGGGGGTGGCGGGAGCAGTACTTC.

Points on this clonotype: A much larger clonotype is one base distant, so this may be a read error. The V and J genes are TRBV29-1 and TRBJ1-5; no clear D. Germline values: CDR1 SQVTM, CDR2 ANQGSEA. There are 12 residues in the CDR3. With 4 bases removed from V and 6 bases from J, the gap between germline ends came to 10 bases. The CDR3 nucleotides read TGCAGCGTTGCCGGGGATGGTCAGCCCCAGCATTTT. This codes for CSVAGDGQPQHF.

This clonotype was picked up many times. This chain uses TRBV20-1 with TRBJ1-4; 12 nucleotides line up with TRBD1. The trim removed 6 bases at V and 4 bases at J, leaving 15 bases unmatched. Germline CDR1 DFQATT, CDR2 SNEGSKA (reference sequence). The CDR3 consists of 18 residues. The CDR3 region is CSARPGTGGAVFNEKLFF. The CDR3 DNA reads TGCAGTGCGCGCCCCGGGACAGGGGGCGCGGTTTTTAATGAAAAACTGTTTTTT.

The chain combines TRBV7-9 with TRBJ1-4; D not resolved. This CDR3 comprises 12 residues. V gave up 6 bases and J gave up 6 bases, with 8 bases separating them. CDR1 and CDR2 from the germline V gene are SEHNR and FQNEAQ (reference sequence). The CDR3 nucleotides are TGTGCCAGCAGTTCCCTCGATGAAAAACTGTTTTTT. Translated, it gives CASSSLDEKLFF.

In its sample, this clonotype was seen many times. The genes are TRBV6-2 or TRBV6-3 and TRBJ2-1; possibly TRBD2 for D (6 bases). Germline-derived CDR1 and CDR2 are MNHEY and SVGEGT. V shed 8 bases and J shed 8 bases, with 16 bases lying between them. The CDR3 covers 13 residues. The CDR3 here is CASSTGGNYEQFF. The CDR3 DNA reads as TGTGCCAGCTCCACGGGCGGGAACTATGAGCAGTTCTTC.

This clonotype has a handful of counts. CDR3 DNA sequence: TGCGCCAGCAGCTTGGGGGACGCGTTGGAGACCCAGTACTTC. This gives the protein CASSLGDALETQYF. The rearrangement uses TRBV5-1 and TRBJ2-5; D tentatively reads TRBD1 or TRBD2 (5 bases each). Germline V gene sequence: CDR1 SGHRS, CDR2 YFSETQ. V lost 0 bases to trimming and J lost 5 bases, with 11 bases between them. The CDR3 is made up of 14 amino acids.

This clonotype was detected many times. The chain has TRBV11-2 and TRBJ2-7; D remains unclear. The V gene lost 1 base and the J gene lost 4 bases, with 11 bases spanning the gap. CDR3 size: 14 residues. Germline CDR1 reads SGHAT; CDR2 reads FQNNGV. In DNA, the CDR3 is TGTGCCAGCAGCTTAGTAACCCCTCGGTACGAGCAGTACGTC. Protein product: CASSLVTPRYEQYV.

This clonotype came up many times. The V and J genes are TRBV5-1 and TRBJ2-2; 7 bases fit TRBD1. V dropped 4 bases and J dropped 1; count of bases not matched to a gene: 7. The germline V gene has CDR1 SGHRS and CDR2 YFSETQ. The CDR3 is made up of 16 amino acids. CDR3 protein: CASSGQDRGNTGELFF. CDR3 DNA sequence: TGCGCCAGCAGCGGACAGGATCGGGGGAACACCGGGGAGCTGTTTTTT. The whole variable domain, filled in from reference TRBV5-1 and TRBJ2-2, reads KAGVTQTPRYLIKTRGQQVTLSCSPISGHRSVSWYQQTPGQGLQFLFEYFSETQRNKGNFPGRFSGRQFSNSRSEMNVSTLELGDSALYLCASSGQDRGNTGELFFGEGSRLTVL.